These T cell receptor beta chains were read from a single sample in a study of CD8 T cells in ankylosing spondylitis. Each CDR3 protein gets one entry after TCRdb re-called the 5' RACE reads with MiXCR. The repertoire includes approximately 290,000 distinct CDR3 sequences, less than 25% of them detected once, and around 3.2% sits in the top ten. Sequenced material: blood, either unsorted or a sorted T cell fraction (not recorded which). These receptors all come from a female donor with ankylosing spondylitis or in good health (not recorded which). Each CDR3 is given with its conserved first and last residue. A D gene is named only where the DNA matches it firmly. A clone size is listed for some rows: how often the clone was seen (once, few, many), or a class if it is expanded.

>-|TRBJ2-1|many|TRBV6-1
TGTGCCAGCAGTGAACTGTGGGAAAGCTCCTACAATGAGCAGTTCTTC
CASSELWESSYNEQFF
>TRBD1|TRBJ2-3|few|TRBV20-1
TGCAGTGCCCTACCGGGACAGGGAAACACAGATACGCAGTATTTT
CSALPGQGNTDTQYF
>-|TRBJ2-1|few|TRBV5-1
TGCGCCAGCAGCTTGGAGGCGGTAACCTACAATGAGCAGTTCTTC
CASSLEAVTYNEQFF
>TRBD1|TRBJ1-2|few|TRBV12-3/TRBV12-4
TGTGCCAGCAGTTCACAGGGGGTGGATGGCTACACCTTC
CASSSQGVDGYTF
>TRBD1|TRBJ1-1|few|TRBV3-1
TGTGCCAGCAGCCAAGGGACAGGGGCGAACACTGAAGCTTTCTTT
CASSQGTGANTEAFF
>TRBD1|TRBJ2-7|few|TRBV4-3
TGCGCCAGCAGCCCCGATAGGGGGCCCTACGAGCAGTACTTC
CASSPDRGPYEQYF
>TRBD2|TRBJ2-1|many|TRBV6-2/TRBV6-3
TGTGCCTCCAAAAGAGATGGCGGGAGGCTAGAGCAGTTCTTC
CASKRDGGRLEQFF
>-|TRBJ2-1|few|TRBV20-1
TGCAGTGCTAGAGGACTAGTTTTTATTAGCAATGAGCAGTTCTTC
CSARGLVFISNEQFF
>-|TRBJ1-2|-|TRBV5-6
TGTGCCAGCAGCTTGGCCTCAGGATGGGCCCTCTTC
CASSLASGWALF
>TRBD1|TRBJ2-7|-|TRBV2
TGTGCCGGCCAAATCGACAGGGGGGCCTACGAGCAGTACTTC
CAGQIDRGAYEQYF
>TRBD2|TRBJ2-2|few|TRBV6-2/TRBV6-3
TGTGCCAGCAGCCAATTAGCGGGAGGCCCCGGGGAGCTGTTTTTT
CASSQLAGGPGELFF
>-|TRBJ2-2|few|TRBV11-1
TGTGCCAGCAGTTCCAGGGGAATCACCGGGGAGCTGTTTTTT
CASSSRGITGELFF
>-|TRBJ2-7|-|TRBV5-1
TGCGCCAGCAGGGAGGGAGCAGGAGGGTCCTACGAGCAGTACTTC
CASREGAGGSYEQYF
>-|TRBJ1-1|-|TRBV5-1
TGCGCCAGCAGAACCGACAGTAACACTGAAGCTTTCTTT
CASRTDSNTEAFF
>-|TRBJ2-1|-|TRBV10-3
TGTGCCATCACTGAGAACCCCAATGAGCAGTTCTTC
CAITENPNEQFF
>TRBD2|TRBJ2-1|few|TRBV14
TGTGCCAGCAGCCAAGTAAGAAGCGGGAGTGTGGGCCAGTTCTTC
CASSQVRSGSVGQFF
>-|TRBJ2-4|-|TRBV7-2
TGTGCCAGCAGCTTAGGGGCCCTAGGCATTCAGTACTTC
CASSLGALGIQYF
>TRBD1|TRBJ2-7|-|TRBV27
TGTGCCAGCAGTTTAGGGAGGGGGACAGGGGCCGAGCAGTACTTC
CASSLGRGTGAEQYF
>TRBD1|TRBJ1-3|-|TRBV12-3/TRBV12-4
TGTGCCAGCAGTTTTACCCCGACAGGGGGGCCTGGAAACACCATATATTTT
CASSFTPTGGPGNTIYF
>-|TRBJ1-2|few|TRBV29-1
TGCAGCGTTGACCCCGATTCGGTCGGCTACACCTTC
CSVDPDSVGYTF
>-|TRBJ1-6|few|TRBV27
TGTGCCAGCAGTTCCCCAGTACATGACTCACCCCTCCACTTT
CASSSPVHDSPLHF
>-|TRBJ2-7|few|TRBV5-5
TGTGCCAGCAGCTTGGGTGCTAGCTCCCACGAGCAGTACTTC
CASSLGASSHEQYF
>-|TRBJ2-4|few|TRBV5-1
TGCGCCAGCAGCTTGGTCGGGGGCCAAAACATTCAGTACTTC
CASSLVGGQNIQYF
>TRBD1|TRBJ1-3|few|TRBV7-9
TGTGCCAGCAGCCGTGACAGGGCGGCCATATATTTT
CASSRDRAAIYF
>-|TRBJ2-7|many|TRBV2
TGTGCCAGCAGGGTGAGCGCGAGCTCCTACGAGCAGTACTTC
CASRVSASSYEQYF
>-|TRBJ1-1|-|TRBV10-3
TGTGCCATCAGGCAGAGTCTTAAGGACACTGAAGCTTTCTTT
CAIRQSLKDTEAFF
>-|TRBJ1-5|-|TRBV5-4
TGTGCCAGCAGCTTGGACTCGCAGCCCCAGCATTTT
CASSLDSQPQHF
>-|TRBJ1-3|few|TRBV19
TGTGCCAGTAGTTCCGGGTTCCGCGGAAACACCATATATTTT
CASSSGFRGNTIYF
>TRBD2|TRBJ2-1|-|TRBV10-3
TGTGCCATCGGGTCAGCGGGAGACCGCAATGAGCAGTTCTTC
CAIGSAGDRNEQFF
>-|TRBJ2-2|-|TRBV9
TGTGCCACCTCGCCGACAGCGAACACCGGGGAGCTGTTTTTT
CATSPTANTGELFF
>TRBD2|TRBJ2-1|many|TRBV20-1
TGCAGTGCTAGTCCCCAACTAGCGTACACCTACAATGAGCAGTTCTTC
CSASPQLAYTYNEQFF
>TRBD2|TRBJ2-1|few|TRBV7-9
TGTGCCAGCAGCTTAGGGCTAGCGGGAGTAGAGGATGAGCAGTTCTTC
CASSLGLAGVEDEQFF
>TRBD1|TRBJ1-4|few|TRBV12-3/TRBV12-4
TGTGCCAGCAGTTTGGGGGACAGCCGGGAGGAAAAACTGTTTTTT
CASSLGDSREEKLFF
>-|TRBJ1-5|few|TRBV12-5
TGTGCTAGTGGTTTAGGAGTTGGCCGGCCCCAGCATTTT
CASGLGVGRPQHF
>TRBD1|TRBJ1-5|-|TRBV6-4
TGTGCCAGCACCACCCGGGACAGGCGAAATCCGCATCAGCCCCAGCATTTT
CASTTRDRRNPHQPQHF
>-|TRBJ2-7|few|TRBV29-1
TGCAGCGCCGCCCAACAGGGTTCTGGGGAGCAGTACTTC
CSAAQQGSGEQYF
>-|TRBJ1-1|-|TRBV20-1
TGCAGTGCTAGGGGAGGTCCGAACACTGAAGCTTTCTTT
CSARGGPNTEAFF
>-|TRBJ2-3|few|TRBV6-1
TGTGCCAGCGGAAGGTGGGGTCCTACTAGCACAGATACGCAGTATTTT
CASGRWGPTSTDTQYF
>-|TRBJ2-5|-|TRBV7-7
TGTGCTAGCAGCTTAGCGCCCCTCGGAGAGACCCAGTACTTC
CASSLAPLGETQYF